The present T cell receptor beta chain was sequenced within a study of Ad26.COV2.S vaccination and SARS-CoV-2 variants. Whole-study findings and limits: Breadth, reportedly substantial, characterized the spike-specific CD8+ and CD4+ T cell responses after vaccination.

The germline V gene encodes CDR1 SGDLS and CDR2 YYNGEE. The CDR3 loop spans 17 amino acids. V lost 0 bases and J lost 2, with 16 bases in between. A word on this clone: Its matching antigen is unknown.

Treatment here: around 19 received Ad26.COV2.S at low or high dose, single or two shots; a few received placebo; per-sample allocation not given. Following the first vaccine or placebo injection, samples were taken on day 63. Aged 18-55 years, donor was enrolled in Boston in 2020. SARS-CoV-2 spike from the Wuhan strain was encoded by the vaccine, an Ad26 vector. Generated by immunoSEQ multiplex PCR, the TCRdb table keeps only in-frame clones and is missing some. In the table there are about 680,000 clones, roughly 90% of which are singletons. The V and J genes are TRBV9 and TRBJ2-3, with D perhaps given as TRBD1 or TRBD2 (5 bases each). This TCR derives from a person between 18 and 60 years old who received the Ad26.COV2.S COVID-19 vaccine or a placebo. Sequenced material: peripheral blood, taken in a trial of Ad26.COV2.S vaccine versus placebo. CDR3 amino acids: CASSVATGLASTDTQYF. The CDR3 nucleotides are TGTGCCAGCAGCGTAGCTACGGGGCTAGCCTCCACAGATACGCAGTATTTT.